A single sample gave rise to the 14 T cell receptor beta chains below, sequenced in a study of STAT5B mutations in CD4+ large granular lymphocyte leukemia. The data were produced by immunoSEQ multiplex PCR, yet TCRdb's version contains in-frame clones alone and is incomplete. The sample shows about 31,000 clones, roughly nine tenths of them seen only once. Specimen: CD4+ T cells from blood buffy coats. The receptors stem from a human donor in good health.

This rearrangement joins TRBV1 to TRBJ2-3; whether TRBD2, the table's D call, matches the DNA was not checked. TRBV1 is a known pseudogene. This CDR3 is built from 21 residues. For the CDR3, the DNA is TGCACCAGCAGCCACCTTTCCGGGACTAGCGGGAGGGTTTGGTGCACAGATACGCAGTATTTT. This gives the protein CTSSHLSGTSGRVWCTDTQYF.

The chain carries TRBV6-1 and TRBJ2-1; the match to TRBD1 covers 7 bases. Germline CDR1 is MNHNS and CDR2 is SASEGT. With V trimmed by 10 bases and J by 6 bases, 6 bases remained unmatched. This CDR3 is 12 amino acids long. The CDR3 sequence is CAILTGANEQFF. CDR3 DNA: TGTGCCATCCTCACAGGGGCCAATGAGCAGTTCTTC.

The rearrangement uses TRBV27 and TRBJ2-7; D is possibly TRBD2 (6 bases). Trimming stripped 8 bases from V and 2 bases from J, with 16 bases between. Germline V gene lookup returns CDR1 MNHEY and CDR2 SMNVEV (reference sequence). The CDR3 extends over 14 amino acids. The CDR3 DNA follows: TGTGCCAGCCGAGGGACTCTTCCTACCTACGAGCAGTACTTC. It translates to CASRGTLPTYEQYF.

V gene TRBV7-3 combines with J gene TRBJ2-1; D is unresolved. CDR1 SGHTA and CDR2 FQGTGA come from the germline V gene. The length of the CDR3 is 14 residues. Trimming cost V 2 bases and J 5 bases, with 10 bases left between them. The CDR3 DNA reads as TGTGCCAGCAGCTTAGACTGGGAAGACAATGAGCAGTTCTTC. Its translation: CASSLDWEDNEQFF.

The chain has TRBV7-6 and TRBJ1-1; D perhaps matches TRBD1 (5 bases). The germline gives CDR1 SGHVS, CDR2 FNYEAQ. The CDR3 loop spans 16 amino acids. V was trimmed by 1 base and J by 4 bases, leaving 16 bases between them. CDR3 DNA: TGTGCCAGCAGCTTAGACGTCCCAGGGTCGAGCACTGAAGCTTTCTTT. Amino acids: CASSLDVPGSSTEAFF.

This clone occurred once. J is TRBJ2-3 and V is TRBV9; 7 nucleotides match TRBD2. The germline V gene encodes CDR1 SGDLS and CDR2 YYNGEE. CDR3 length: 16 residues. Germline trimming cut 0 bases from V and 3 bases from J; bases unmatched to any gene: 7. The CDR3 DNA reads TGTGCCAGCAGCGTAGGTTCTAGCGGATGGACAGATACGCAGTATTTT. It codes for CASSVGSSGWTDTQYF. Drawing the rest from reference TRBV9 and TRBJ2-3, the complete variable domain is DSGVTQTPKHLITATGQRVTLRCSPRSGDLSVYWYQQSLDQGLQFLIQYYNGEERAKGNILERFSAQQFPDLHSELNLSSLELGDSALYFCASSVGSSGWTDTQYFGPGTRLTVL.

The chain uses TRBV7-8 and TRBJ2-1; TRBD2 matches 11 bases. This CDR3 is 18 amino acids long. Germline loops: CDR1 SGHVS, CDR2 FQNEAQ. V lost 5 bases, J lost 9 bases, and 18 bases stayed unmatched. The CDR3 protein is CASSPRGLAGGGGVEQFF. Written as DNA, the CDR3 is TGTGCCAGCAGCCCCCGAGGGCTAGCGGGAGGAGGAGGGGTTGAGCAGTTCTTC. Combining the CDR3 with reference TRBV7-8 and TRBJ2-1 gives the whole variable domain GAGVSQSPRYKVAKRGQDVALRCDPISGHVSLFWYQQALGQGPEFLTYFQNEAQLDKSGLPSDRFFAERPEGSVSTLKIQRTQQEDSAVYLCASSPRGLAGGGGVEQFFGPGTRLTVL.

The CDR3 sequence: CASSETGSGNTIYF. DNA for the CDR3: TGTGCCAGCAGTGAAACAGGCTCTGGAAACACCATATATTTT. The rearrangement links TRBV25-1 to TRBJ1-3; D may be TRBD1 (5 bases). The V gene lost 2 bases and the J gene lost 0 bases, with 5 bases spanning the gap. This CDR3 is 14 amino acids long. CDR1 MGHDK and CDR2 SYGVNS come from the germline V gene.

The chain carries TRBV5-1 and TRBJ2-7; D call uncertain. The CDR3 is made up of 15 amino acids. V was cut by 0 bases and J by 4 bases, with 14 bases left in between. The germline V gene encodes CDR1 SGHRS and CDR2 YFSETQ. Written as DNA, the CDR3 is TGCGCCAGCAGCTTGGGGGGTCAAGCTACATACGAGCAGTACTTC. This translates into CASSLGGQATYEQYF.

The chain uses TRBV10-3 and TRBJ1-2, with 7 bases aligning to TRBD1. The CDR3 runs 14 residues. The V gene's germline CDR1 is ENHRY and CDR2 SYGVKD. The junction had 7 bases not matched to a gene; V was cut back by 6 bases and J by 3 bases. CDR3 in amino acids: CAIRGQAGDYGYTF. CDR3 nucleotides: TGTGCCATCAGAGGACAGGCGGGGGACTATGGCTACACCTTC.

A single count supports this clone. The gene calls are TRBV7-2 and TRBJ2-7; D is unresolved. This CDR3 contains 12 residues. Germline CDR1 SGHTA, CDR2 FQGNSA. Trimming took 5 bases from V and 4 from J, leaving 9 bases between them. The CDR3 DNA sequence: TGTGCCAGCAGCACCCGACCTTACGAGCAGTACTTC. Protein sequence: CASSTRPYEQYF.

V gene TRBV28 combines with J gene TRBJ2-5; possibly TRBD2 for D (5 bases). The CDR3 extends over 16 amino acids. CDR1 and CDR2 from the germline V gene are MDHEN and SYDVKM. Trimming took 2 bases from V and 5 from J, leaving 18 bases between them. CDR3 in DNA: TGTGCCAGCAGTTTACAGCCCCCCGGGGTTTGGGAGACCCAGTACTTC. This translates into CASSLQPPGVWETQYF.

This sequence joins TRBV6-5 and TRBJ2-7, with D possibly being TRBD1 or TRBD2 (5 bases each). CDR3 length: 15 amino acids. V lost 5 bases, J lost 2 bases, and 16 bases lay in between. The germline V gene has CDR1 MNHEY and CDR2 SVGAGI. The CDR3 sequence: CASSQPGPITYEQYF. The CDR3 nucleotides read TGTGCCAGCAGTCAACCGGGACCAATTACCTACGAGCAGTACTTC.

The chain is built from TRBV11-2 and TRBJ2-1; TRBD2 is a possible D gene (6 bases). Germline assignment: CDR1 SGHAT and CDR2 FQNNGV. With 0 bases removed from V and 9 bases from J, the gap between germline ends came to 9 bases. This CDR3 is built from 13 residues. For the CDR3, the DNA is TGTGCCAGCAGCTTAGATTTGGGAGGTGAGCAGTTCTTC. Translated: CASSLDLGGEQFF.